The subject of this entry is one TCR beta chain. Its specificity is not known. This entry comes from a study of T cells expressing NK-cell markers. Study observations and caveats: Topping the CD3+CD56-NKG2C+ fraction as well were these clonotypes, in a few donors. The dominant NKG2C+ clonotypes represented about 1.0-7.0% of CD8+ T cells in six or seven donors. Expanded NKG2C+ T cell clones were not confirmed as HCMV-specific.

TCRdb reprocessed the 5' RACE reads and stores each CDR3 protein as one record, lacking DNA. The sample's table shows fewer than 400,000 distinct CDR3 sequences. From germline, CDR1 is LNHNV and CDR2 YYDKDF (reference sequence). The CDR3 sequence is 13 residues long. This clonotype was obtained from a man aged 18-69 years in good health. The sequencing input was blood T cells: a sorted CD56 or NKG2C T cell subset, CD4+ or CD8+ T cells, or bulk PBMC T cells (not recorded which). The chain carries TRBV15 and TRBJ1-4. CDR3 sequence reads: CATSHRGGEKLFF.